The 22 T cell receptor beta chains below all came from one sample that was sequenced in a study of persistence of HIV-infected CD4 T cells. The immunoSEQ assay was version 4, run in survey mode. The method was immunoSEQ multiplex PCR; TCRdb's version includes in-frame clones alone and lacks a portion of them. The sample shows roughly 64,000 clones, over 60% of them seen only once. An overlapping HIV-1 Gag peptide pool stimulated these cells at 1 ug/peptide/mL. Memory cells lacking CD40L and CD69 with high CD45RO were sorted. No antigen has been assigned to these receptors. The specimen was CD4+ T cells sorted from PBMCs after roughly 18-hour stimulation, collected from a patient who received antiretroviral therapy. The source is an adult man with HIV who was CMV-seropositive.

The V gene is TRBV5-6, the J gene TRBJ1-5; 7 nucleotides align to TRBD1. Looked up from germline, CDR1 is SGHDT and CDR2 is YYEEEE. V dropped 4 bases and J dropped 3; count of bases not matched to a gene: 7. The CDR3 is made up of 15 amino acids. CDR3: CASSRRDSLNQPQHF. Written as DNA, the CDR3 is TGTGCCAGCAGCCGACGGGACAGTCTCAATCAGCCCCAGCATTTT.

This clone was seen a handful of times. This chain uses TRBV27 with TRBJ1-5; 8 bases match TRBD1. The CDR3 has 14 residues. The junction had 2 bases not matched to a gene; V was cut back by 2 bases and J by 5 bases. Per the germline V gene, CDR1 is MNHEY and CDR2 is SMNVEV (reference sequence). The DNA of the CDR3 is TGTGCCAGCAGTTTAGCAGGGGGCGATCAGCCCCAGCATTTT. Amino acid sequence: CASSLAGGDQPQHF.

The chain has TRBV5-5 and TRBJ2-5; 7 bases are shared with TRBD1. This CDR3 has 17 residues. J lost 7 bases, V lost 4 bases, and 19 bases had no gene match. Germline V gene data show CDR1 as SGHKS and CDR2 as YYEKEE (reference sequence). CDR3 residues: CASSEVTGTATRVTQYF. DNA for the CDR3: TGTGCCAGCAGCGAGGTAACCGGGACAGCCACAAGAGTGACCCAGTACTTC.

The J gene is TRBJ1-3, the V gene TRBV6-5; no clear D gene. Per the germline V gene, CDR1 is MNHEY and CDR2 is SVGAGI. The CDR3 is made up of 15 amino acids. The V gene lost 7 bases and the J gene lost 0 bases, with 13 bases spanning the gap. CDR3 nucleotide sequence: TGTGCCAGCACTCCGACCGTTACCTCTGGAAACACCATATATTTT. It codes for CASTPTVTSGNTIYF.

A few counts support this clone. The chain links TRBV7-9 to TRBJ1-6; D uncertain. There are 14 residues in the CDR3. From germline, CDR1 is SEHNR and CDR2 FQNEAQ (reference sequence). Trimming removed 3 bases from V and 8 bases from J, with 11 bases in between. Here the CDR3 reads CASSFPGGDSPLHF. The CDR3 nucleotides read TGTGCCAGCAGCTTTCCGGGTGGAGATTCACCCCTCCACTTT.

This clone was counted once. This rearrangement joins TRBV2 to TRBJ1-2; D may be TRBD1 (5 bases). This CDR3 has 12 amino acids. Germline V gene sequence: CDR1 SNHLY, CDR2 FYNNEI. Trimming stripped 3 bases from V and 7 bases from J, with 9 bases between. CDR3 sequence (DNA): TGTGCCAGCAGTGAGAGGGGAAGTGGCTACACCTTC. Amino acids: CASSERGSGYTF.

The chain links TRBV4-2 to TRBJ2-7; D may be TRBD1 (5 bases). Germline lookup yields CDR1 LGHNA and CDR2 YNFKEQ. The CDR3 runs to 13 residues. V was pared by 1 base and J by 6 bases, with 10 bases between. Here the CDR3 DNA reads TGTGCCAGCAGCCAAGGAAAGGGGCTCGAGCAGTACTTC. This sequence encodes CASSQGKGLEQYF.

This clone was recorded only once. V is TRBV28 and J is TRBJ1-1; D is unclear. Germline CDR1 and CDR2: MDHEN and SYDVKM. Trimming removed 1 base from V and 7 bases from J, with 16 bases in between. CDR3 length: 15 residues. CDR3 bases: TGTGCCAGCAGTTTATCAACCCTCGGACGGAATGAAGCTTTCTTT. It codes for CASSLSTLGRNEAFF. The whole variable domain, filled in from reference TRBV28 and TRBJ1-1, reads DVKVTQSSRYLVKRTGEKVFLECVQDMDHENMFWYRQDPGLGLRLIYFSYDVKMKEKGDIPEGYSVSREKKERFSLILESASTNQTSMYLCASSLSTLGRNEAFFGQGTRLTVV.

The chain is built from TRBV11-3 and TRBJ2-7; D gene ambiguous. The CDR3 has 14 amino acids. The germline V and J ends were trimmed by 5 bases and 1 base, with 12 bases remaining between them. The germline V gene encodes CDR1 SGHNT and CDR2 YENEEA. CDR3 DNA: TGTGCCAGCAGCCCCAATGCCGGGTCCTACGAGCAGTACTTC. Translation: CASSPNAGSYEQYF.

The chain links TRBV6-1 to TRBJ1-6; D is perhaps TRBD1 (6 bases). V was pared by 2 bases and J by 10 bases, with 12 bases between. The germline V gene encodes CDR1 MNHNS and CDR2 SASEGT. The CDR3 contains 14 residues. The CDR3 loop reads CASSERAGTSPLHF. The CDR3 DNA reads TGTGCCAGCAGTGAAAGGGCAGGGACATCACCCCTCCACTTT.

This rearrangement joins TRBV13 to TRBJ2-3; TRBD2 matches 9 bases. Germline values: CDR1 PRHDT, CDR2 FYEKMQ (reference sequence). Trimming cost V 3 bases and J 3 bases; bases outside gene matches: 4. CDR3 size: 15 residues. Here the CDR3 reads CASSFKRGVTDTQYF. DNA for the CDR3: TGTGCCAGCAGCTTTAAGCGGGGGGTGACAGATACGCAGTATTTT. Full variable domain (rest looked up from reference TRBV13 and TRBJ2-3): AAGVIQSPRHLIKEKRETATLKCYPIPRHDTVYWYQQGPGQDPQFLISFYEKMQSDKGSIPDRFSAQQFSDYHSELNMSSLELGDSALYFCASSFKRGVTDTQYFGPGTRLTVL.

Here the CDR3 reads CSGPVSHGYTF. In DNA, the CDR3 is TGCAGTGGTCCGGTGAGCCATGGCTACACCTTC. This chain joins TRBV20-1 and TRBJ1-2; D is unclear. CDR3 length equals 11 residues. Germline assignment: CDR1 DFQATT and CDR2 SNEGSKA (reference sequence). Deletions cut 7 bases from V and 6 bases from J, with 12 bases between.

The gene calls are TRBV3-1 (or the pseudogene TRBV3-2) and TRBJ2-3; D unclear. The CDR3 sequence is 11 residues long. Trimming shortened V by 8 bases and J by 10 bases, and 13 bases separated the two germline ends. Germline CDR1 and CDR2: LGHDT and YNNKEL (reference sequence). The CDR3 nucleotides read TGTGCCAGCTCAGACCTTACATCGCAGTATTTT. It codes for CASSDLTSQYF.

This clone appeared a single time. The chain combines TRBV15 with TRBJ1-5; D uncertain. CDR3 length equals 16 residues. V was pared by 0 bases and J by 0 bases, with 9 bases between. Looked up from germline, CDR1 is LNHNV and CDR2 is YYDKDF (reference sequence). CDR3 sequence reads: CATSRDLTDSNQPQHF. The CDR3 region has the DNA TGTGCCACCAGCAGAGACTTAACAGATAGCAATCAGCCCCAGCATTTT.

The chain uses TRBV7-3 and TRBJ1-4; 9 nucleotides match TRBD1. The CDR3 consists of 18 residues. V was pared by 5 bases and J by 4 bases, with 14 bases of the junction left unmatched. The V gene's germline CDR1 is SGHTA and CDR2 FQGTGA. CDR3 sequence (DNA): TGTGCCAGCAGCCTCGGAGAGGGACAGGGCTTTATTAATGAAAAACTGTTTTTT. It translates to CASSLGEGQGFINEKLFF.

This sequence joins TRBV4-1 and TRBJ2-1; the match to TRBD2 covers 16 bases. CDR1 is MGHRA and CDR2 is YSYEKL in the germline V gene. The V gene end was trimmed by 0 bases and the J gene end by 5 bases; junction bases not matched to a gene: 13. The CDR3 is made up of 21 amino acids. This CDR3 is CASSQDRGLAGGPISNNEQFF. CDR3 DNA: TGCGCCAGCAGCCAAGATCGGGGACTAGCGGGGGGGCCAATTTCTAACAATGAGCAGTTCTTC.

The rearrangement links TRBV6-5 to TRBJ1-5, with no clear D. The CDR3 is 13 residues long. Trimming pared 0 bases from V and 5 bases from J, leaving 5 bases between. Germline loops: CDR1 MNHEY, CDR2 SVGAGI. CDR3 loop: CASSYSRDQPQHF. The CDR3 DNA reads TGTGCCAGCAGTTACTCTAGGGATCAGCCCCAGCATTTT.

This clone was detected once. The chain employs TRBV18 and TRBJ1-5; D is perhaps TRBD1 (5 bases). Trimming pared 3 bases from V and 2 bases from J, leaving 14 bases between. From germline, CDR1 is KGHSH and CDR2 LQKENI. This CDR3 is 16 amino acids long. Here the CDR3 DNA reads TGTGCCAGCTCACCCGGGCTTGGGGGAGGCAATCAGCCCCAGCATTTT. It specifies CASSPGLGGGNQPQHF.

This clone has only one observation. The J gene is TRBJ2-7, the V gene TRBV10-2, with 13 positions matching TRBD2. Germline assignment: CDR1 WSHSY and CDR2 SAAADI. J lost 4 bases, V lost 6 bases, and 6 bases had no gene match. CDR3 size: 15 residues. CDR3 nucleotides: TGCGCCAGCAGCGCCGGGACTAGCGGGGTATACGAGCAGTACTTC. This encodes CASSAGTSGVYEQYF.

The chain recombines TRBV27 with TRBJ1-6, with TRBD1 as a possible D gene (5 bases). V lost 3 bases to trimming and J lost 3 bases, with 15 bases between them. CDR3 length: 17 amino acids. The germline CDR1 and CDR2 sequences are MNHEY and SMNVEV (reference sequence). This CDR3 is CASSFSQDRNYNSPLHF. As DNA, the CDR3 is TGTGCCAGCAGTTTTTCACAGGACCGCAACTATAATTCACCCCTCCACTTT.

The J gene is TRBJ2-7, the V gene TRBV28; 9 bases are shared with TRBD1. There are 14 residues in the CDR3. CDR1 is MDHEN, CDR2 SYDVKM, per germline. The J segment lost 5 bases and the V segment lost 6 bases, leaving 8 bases of the junction unmatched. CDR3 residues: CASRTTGGPNEQYF. DNA for the CDR3: TGTGCCAGCAGAACTACAGGGGGCCCCAACGAGCAGTACTTC.

This clone was observed once. The chain links TRBV10-1 to TRBJ2-3; 7 bases agree with TRBD2. The CDR3 has 15 amino acids. With V trimmed by 3 bases and J by 1 base, 4 bases remained unmatched. Germline V CDR1 and CDR2: WNHNN, SYGVQD (reference sequence). CDR3 DNA sequence: TGCGCCAGCAGTGACGCGGGGGTGCGCACAGATACGCAGTATTTT. It encodes CASSDAGVRTDTQYF.